This T cell receptor beta chain was found in a study of Graves' ophthalmopathy and Graves' hyperthyroidism. Study-wide results and caveats: Both an approximately 70% sensitivity and an approximately 72% specificity characterized the model's predictions of ophthalmopathy progression. Blood also held most thyroid clonotypes expanded above 0.001 frequency.

The CDR3 covers 13 residues. Trimming took 8 bases from V and 0 from J; bases not matched to a gene: 7. Germline CDR1 and CDR2: SQVTM and ANQGSEA. Amplified material comprised TCR beta CDR3 regions derived from RNA transcripts. HTBI primers primed a first-round RT-PCR, and a second-round multiplex PCR followed. TCRdb used MiXCR to reprocess the multiplex PCR reads, holding one entry per CDR3 protein. Among hundreds of thousands of distinct CDR3 sequences listed, roughly two fifths were seen once. A remark on this clonotype: Its antigen is unknown.

This sequence was found in an adult man with Graves' ophthalmopathy. Material for sequencing was peripheral blood. This sequence joins TRBV29-1 and TRBJ2-7, with TRBD1 identical over 7 bases. The CDR3 spells CSSRDSYSYEQYF. The DNA of the CDR3 is TGCAGCAGCCGGGACAGTTACTCCTACGAGCAGTACTTC.